The 3 T cell receptor beta chains listed next were all sequenced from one sample in a study of CD8 T cells in Susac syndrome. After extraction with the RNeasy kit, roughly 0.5 to 1 ug of the RNA was reverse transcribed using random hexamers. One entry per CDR3 protein, called by TCRdb with MiXCR from the immunoSEQ multiplex PCR reads. The top ten clones hold more than 0.08% of a sample with roughly 200,000 distinct CDR3 sequences, around 94% of them seen once. Sequenced input: CD4+ T cells from PBMCs. The receptors shown here come from a human donor with Susac syndrome.

The chain couples TRBV18 to TRBJ1-2; 10 bases fit TRBD1. Germline CDR1 KGHSH, CDR2 LQKENI. The CDR3 is made up of 18 amino acids. The V and J ends lost 4 bases and 3 bases, in that order; junction bases with no gene match: 14. In DNA form, the CDR3 reads TGTGCCAGCTCACGAGTAAGAAACGACAGGGGGCGCGACTATGGCTACACCTTC. Amino acids: CASSRVRNDRGRDYGYTF.

The V gene is TRBV20-1, the J gene TRBJ2-5; D is uncertain. Trimming took 1 base from V and 2 from J, leaving 14 bases between them. This CDR3 has 15 residues. Germline assignment: CDR1 DFQATT and CDR2 SNEGSKA (reference sequence). The chain's CDR3 is CSARAQRMGQETQYF. The CDR3 DNA is TGCAGTGCTAGAGCGCAAAGGATGGGGCAAGAGACCCAGTACTTC.

The chain couples TRBV20-1 to TRBJ1-1; D may be TRBD1 (5 bases). The CDR3 sequence is 12 residues long. CDR1 is DFQATT, CDR2 SNEGSKA, per germline (reference sequence). Between the trimmed V and J ends, which lost 0 bases and 11 bases, there was a span of 13 bases. CDR3 region: CSARDTGWGAFF. Here the CDR3 DNA reads TGCAGTGCTAGAGATACAGGCTGGGGGGCTTTCTTT.